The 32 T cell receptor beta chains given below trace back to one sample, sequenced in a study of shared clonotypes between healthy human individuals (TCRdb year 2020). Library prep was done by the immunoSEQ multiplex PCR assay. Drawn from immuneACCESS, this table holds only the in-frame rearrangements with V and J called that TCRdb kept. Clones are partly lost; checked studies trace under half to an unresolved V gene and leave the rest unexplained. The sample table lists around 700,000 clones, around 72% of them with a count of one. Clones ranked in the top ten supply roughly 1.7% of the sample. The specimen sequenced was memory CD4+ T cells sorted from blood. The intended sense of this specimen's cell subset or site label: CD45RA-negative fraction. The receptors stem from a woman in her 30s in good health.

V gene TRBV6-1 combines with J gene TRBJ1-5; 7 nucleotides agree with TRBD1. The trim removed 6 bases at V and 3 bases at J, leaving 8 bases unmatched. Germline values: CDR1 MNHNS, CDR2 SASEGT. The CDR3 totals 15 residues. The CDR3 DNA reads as TGTGCCAGCAGGGGAGGGGACAGAGACAATCAGCCCCAGCATTTT. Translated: CASRGGDRDNQPQHF.

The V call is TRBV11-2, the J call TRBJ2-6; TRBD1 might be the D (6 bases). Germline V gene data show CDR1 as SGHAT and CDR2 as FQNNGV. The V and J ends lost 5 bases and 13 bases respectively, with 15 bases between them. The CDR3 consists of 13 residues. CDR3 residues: CASSPATGRVLTF. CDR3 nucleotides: TGTGCCAGCAGCCCGGCGACAGGCCGGGTCCTGACTTTC.

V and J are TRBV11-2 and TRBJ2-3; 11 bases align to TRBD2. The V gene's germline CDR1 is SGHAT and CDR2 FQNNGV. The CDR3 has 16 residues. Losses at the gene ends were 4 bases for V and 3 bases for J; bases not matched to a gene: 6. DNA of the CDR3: TGTGCCAGCAGCTACTACGGACTAGCGGGTACAGATACGCAGTATTTT. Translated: CASSYYGLAGTDTQYF.

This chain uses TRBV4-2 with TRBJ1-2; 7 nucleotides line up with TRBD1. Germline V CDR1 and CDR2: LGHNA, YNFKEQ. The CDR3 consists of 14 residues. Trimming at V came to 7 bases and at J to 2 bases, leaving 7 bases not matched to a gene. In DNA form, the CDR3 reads TGTGCCAGCACCACGGGACAGTTGAACTATGGCTACACCTTC. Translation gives CASTTGQLNYGYTF.

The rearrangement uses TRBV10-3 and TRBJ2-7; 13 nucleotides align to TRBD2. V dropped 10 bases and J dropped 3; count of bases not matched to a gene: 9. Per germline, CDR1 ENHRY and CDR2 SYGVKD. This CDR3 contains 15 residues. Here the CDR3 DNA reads TGTGCCACCTACACCGGGACTAGCGGGAACTACGAGCAGTACTTC. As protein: CATYTGTSGNYEQYF.

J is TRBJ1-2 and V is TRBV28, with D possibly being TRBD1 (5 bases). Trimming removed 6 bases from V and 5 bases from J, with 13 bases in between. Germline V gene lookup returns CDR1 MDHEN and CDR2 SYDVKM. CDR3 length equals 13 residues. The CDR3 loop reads CASRLQGPYGYTF. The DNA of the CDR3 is TGTGCCAGCAGACTCCAGGGACCGTATGGCTACACCTTC.

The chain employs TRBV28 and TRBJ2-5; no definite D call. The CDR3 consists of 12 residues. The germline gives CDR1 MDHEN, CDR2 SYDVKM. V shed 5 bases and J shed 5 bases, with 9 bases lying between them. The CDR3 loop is CASSDYMETQYF. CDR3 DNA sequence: TGTGCCAGCAGTGATTATATGGAGACCCAGTACTTC. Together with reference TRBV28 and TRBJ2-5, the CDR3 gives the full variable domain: DVKVTQSSRYLVKRTGEKVFLECVQDMDHENMFWYRQDPGLGLRLIYFSYDVKMKEKGDIPEGYSVSREKKERFSLILESASTNQTSMYLCASSDYMETQYFGPGTRLLVL.

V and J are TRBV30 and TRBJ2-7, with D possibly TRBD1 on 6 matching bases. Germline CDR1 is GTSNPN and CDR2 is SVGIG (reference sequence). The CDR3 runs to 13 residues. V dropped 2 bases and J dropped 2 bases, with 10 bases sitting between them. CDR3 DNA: TGTGCCTGGAGTAAGGGACAAACCTACGAGCAGTACTTC. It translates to CAWSKGQTYEQYF.

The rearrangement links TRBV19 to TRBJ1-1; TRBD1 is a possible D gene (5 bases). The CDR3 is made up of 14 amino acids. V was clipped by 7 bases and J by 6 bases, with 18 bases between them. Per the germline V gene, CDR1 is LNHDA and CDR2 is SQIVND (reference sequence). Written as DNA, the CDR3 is TGTGCCAGTACCCCTACAGGCTACTACGCTGAAGCTTTCTTT. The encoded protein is CASTPTGYYAEAFF.

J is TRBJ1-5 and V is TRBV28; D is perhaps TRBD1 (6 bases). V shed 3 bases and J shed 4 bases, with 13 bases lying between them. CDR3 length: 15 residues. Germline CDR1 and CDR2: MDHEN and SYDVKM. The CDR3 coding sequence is TGTGCCAGCAGTTTCGCCGGGACAACTAATCAGCCCCAGCATTTT. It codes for CASSFAGTTNQPQHF.

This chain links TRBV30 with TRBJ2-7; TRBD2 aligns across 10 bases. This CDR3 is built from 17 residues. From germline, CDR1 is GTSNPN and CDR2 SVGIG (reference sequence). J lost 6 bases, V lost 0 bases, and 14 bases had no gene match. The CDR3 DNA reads TGTGCCTGGAGTGTAGGAAGGAGCGGGAGGGCGGATAGCGAGCAGTACTTC. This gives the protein CAWSVGRSGRADSEQYF. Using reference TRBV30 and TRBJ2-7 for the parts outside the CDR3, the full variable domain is SQTIHQWPATLVQPVGSPLSLECTVEGTSNPNLYWYRQAAGRGLQLLFYSVGIGQISSEVPQNLSASRPQDRQFILSSKKLLLSDSGFYLCAWSVGRSGRADSEQYFGPGTRLTVT.

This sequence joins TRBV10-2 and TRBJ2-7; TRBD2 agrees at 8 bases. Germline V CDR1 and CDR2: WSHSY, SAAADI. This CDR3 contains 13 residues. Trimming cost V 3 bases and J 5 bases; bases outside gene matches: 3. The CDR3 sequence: CASSDQRENEQYF. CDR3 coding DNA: TGCGCCAGCAGTGATCAGCGGGAGAACGAGCAGTACTTC.

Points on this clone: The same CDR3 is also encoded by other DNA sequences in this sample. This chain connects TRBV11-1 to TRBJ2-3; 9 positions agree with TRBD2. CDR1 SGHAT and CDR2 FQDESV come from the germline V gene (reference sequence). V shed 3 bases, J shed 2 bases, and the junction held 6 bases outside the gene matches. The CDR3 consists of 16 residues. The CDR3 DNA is TGTGCCAGCAGCTTGGGCCGACTAGCGGTCACAGATACGCAGTATTTT. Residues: CASSLGRLAVTDTQYF.

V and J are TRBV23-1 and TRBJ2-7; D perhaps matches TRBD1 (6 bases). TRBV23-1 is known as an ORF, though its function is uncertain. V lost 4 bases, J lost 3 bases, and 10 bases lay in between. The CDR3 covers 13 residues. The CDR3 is CASSPRTVYEQYF. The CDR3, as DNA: TGCGCCAGCAGTCCTCGGACAGTCTACGAGCAGTACTTC.

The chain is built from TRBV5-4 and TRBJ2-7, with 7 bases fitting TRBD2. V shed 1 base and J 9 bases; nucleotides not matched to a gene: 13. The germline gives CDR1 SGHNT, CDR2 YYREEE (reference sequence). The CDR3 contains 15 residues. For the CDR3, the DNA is TGTGCCAGCAGCTTGTCTGGCGGGAGTTATGGTGTGCAGTACTTC. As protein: CASSLSGGSYGVQYF.

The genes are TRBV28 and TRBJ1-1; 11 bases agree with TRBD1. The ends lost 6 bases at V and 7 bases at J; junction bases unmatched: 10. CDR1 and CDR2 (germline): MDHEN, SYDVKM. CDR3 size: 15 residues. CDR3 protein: CASSPGQGAKNEAFF. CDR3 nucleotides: TGTGCCAGCAGCCCAGGACAGGGGGCAAAGAATGAAGCTTTCTTT.

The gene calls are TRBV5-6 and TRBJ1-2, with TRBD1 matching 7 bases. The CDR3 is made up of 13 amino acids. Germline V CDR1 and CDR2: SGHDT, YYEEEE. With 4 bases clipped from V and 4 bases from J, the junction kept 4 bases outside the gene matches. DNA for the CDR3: TGTGCCAGCAGCCCTCGGGACAGCTATGGCTACACCTTC. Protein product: CASSPRDSYGYTF.

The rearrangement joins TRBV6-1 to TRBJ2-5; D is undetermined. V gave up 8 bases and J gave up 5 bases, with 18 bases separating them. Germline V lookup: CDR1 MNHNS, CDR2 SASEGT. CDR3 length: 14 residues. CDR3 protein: CASSRWPIEETQYF. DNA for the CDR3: TGTGCCAGCTCTCGATGGCCTATAGAGGAGACCCAGTACTTC.

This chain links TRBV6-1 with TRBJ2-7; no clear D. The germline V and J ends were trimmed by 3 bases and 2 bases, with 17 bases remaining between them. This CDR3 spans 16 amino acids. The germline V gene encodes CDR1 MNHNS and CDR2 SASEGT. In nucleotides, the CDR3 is TGTGCCAGCAGTGACAACGGCCGGGCTCGGACCTACGAGCAGTACTTC. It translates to CASSDNGRARTYEQYF.

The CDR3 bases are TGTGCCAGCTCACCAGGGACTAGCGGGAGCCATGAGCAGTTCTTC. Its protein product is CASSPGTSGSHEQFF. V and J are TRBV18 and TRBJ2-1, with 14 bases fitting TRBD2. The CDR3 is made up of 15 amino acids. V gave up 2 bases and J gave up 8 bases; unmatched junction bases: 2. In germline, CDR1 is KGHSH, CDR2 LQKENI. The variable domain in full, with the rest retrieved from reference TRBV18 and TRBJ2-1, is NAGVMQNPRHLVRRRGQEARLRCSPMKGHSHVYWYRQLPEEGLKFMVYLQKENIIDESGMPKERFSAEFPKEGPSILRIQQVVRGDSAAYFCASSPGTSGSHEQFFGPGTRLTVL.

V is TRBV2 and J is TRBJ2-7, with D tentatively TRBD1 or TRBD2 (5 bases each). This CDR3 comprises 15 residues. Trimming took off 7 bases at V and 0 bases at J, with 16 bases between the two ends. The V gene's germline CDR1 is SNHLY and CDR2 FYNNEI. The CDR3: CASNMGRGVSYEQYF. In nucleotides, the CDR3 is TGTGCCAGCAACATGGGACGAGGGGTCTCCTACGAGCAGTACTTC.

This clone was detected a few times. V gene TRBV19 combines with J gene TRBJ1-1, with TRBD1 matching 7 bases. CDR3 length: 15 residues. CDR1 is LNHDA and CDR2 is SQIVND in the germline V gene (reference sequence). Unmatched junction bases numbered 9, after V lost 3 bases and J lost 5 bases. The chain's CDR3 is CASSITGDLWTEAFF. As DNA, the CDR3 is TGTGCCAGTAGTATTACAGGGGACTTATGGACTGAAGCTTTCTTT.

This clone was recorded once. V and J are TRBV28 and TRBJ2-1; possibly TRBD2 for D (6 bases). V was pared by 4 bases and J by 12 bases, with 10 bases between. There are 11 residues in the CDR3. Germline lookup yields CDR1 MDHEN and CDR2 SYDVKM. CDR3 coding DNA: TGTGCCAGCAGTTCGACTAGATCGCAGTTCTTC. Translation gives CASSSTRSQFF.

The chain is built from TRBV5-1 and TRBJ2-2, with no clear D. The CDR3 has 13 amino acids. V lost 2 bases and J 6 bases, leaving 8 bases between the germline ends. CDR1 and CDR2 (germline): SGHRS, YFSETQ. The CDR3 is CASSFLDAGELFF. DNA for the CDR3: TGCGCCAGCAGCTTCTTAGATGCCGGGGAGCTGTTTTTT.

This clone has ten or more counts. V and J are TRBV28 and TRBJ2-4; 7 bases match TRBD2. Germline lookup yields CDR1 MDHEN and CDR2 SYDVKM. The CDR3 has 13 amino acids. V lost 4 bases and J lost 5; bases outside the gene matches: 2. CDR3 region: CASSWGGENIQYF. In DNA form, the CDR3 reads TGTGCCAGCAGTTGGGGAGGGGAAAACATTCAGTACTTC.

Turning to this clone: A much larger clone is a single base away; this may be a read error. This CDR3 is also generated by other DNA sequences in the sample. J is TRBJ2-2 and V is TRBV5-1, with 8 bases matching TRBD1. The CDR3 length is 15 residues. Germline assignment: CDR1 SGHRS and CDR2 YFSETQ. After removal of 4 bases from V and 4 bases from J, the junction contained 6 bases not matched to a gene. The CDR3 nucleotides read TGCGCCAGCAGCCCCGGGACAGGCGGCACCGGGGAGCTGTTTTTT. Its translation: CASSPGTGGTGELFF.

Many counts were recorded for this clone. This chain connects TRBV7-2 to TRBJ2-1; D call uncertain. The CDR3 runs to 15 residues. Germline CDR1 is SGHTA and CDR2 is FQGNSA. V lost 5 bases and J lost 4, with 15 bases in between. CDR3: CASSIDSPRYNEQFF. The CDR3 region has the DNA TGTGCCAGCAGCATAGACTCCCCTCGTTACAATGAGCAGTTCTTC.

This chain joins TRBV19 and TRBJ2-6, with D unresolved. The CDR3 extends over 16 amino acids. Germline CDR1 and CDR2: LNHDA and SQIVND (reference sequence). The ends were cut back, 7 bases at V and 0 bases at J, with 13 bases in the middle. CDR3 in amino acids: CASTLVTTSGANVLTF. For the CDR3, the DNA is TGTGCCAGTACCCTAGTCACAACCTCTGGGGCCAACGTCCTGACTTTC.

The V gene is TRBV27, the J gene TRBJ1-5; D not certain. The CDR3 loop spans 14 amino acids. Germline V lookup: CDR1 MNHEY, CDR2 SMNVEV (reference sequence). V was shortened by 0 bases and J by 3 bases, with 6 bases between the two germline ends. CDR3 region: CASSLSSVNQPQHF. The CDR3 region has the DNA TGTGCCAGCAGTTTATCAAGCGTCAATCAGCCCCAGCATTTT.

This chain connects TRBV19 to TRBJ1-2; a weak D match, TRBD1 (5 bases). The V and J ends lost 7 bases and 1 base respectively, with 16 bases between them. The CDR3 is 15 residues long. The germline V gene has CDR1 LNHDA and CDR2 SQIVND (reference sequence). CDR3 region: CASTPRFDSNYGYTF. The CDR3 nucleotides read TGTGCCAGTACCCCACGATTCGACAGTAACTATGGCTACACCTTC.

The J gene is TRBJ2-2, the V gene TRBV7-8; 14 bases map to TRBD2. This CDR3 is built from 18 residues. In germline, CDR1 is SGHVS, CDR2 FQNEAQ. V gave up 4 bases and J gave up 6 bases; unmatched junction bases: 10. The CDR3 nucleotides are TGTGCCAGCAGCTGGTTAGGACTAGCGGGAGGCCGCGCCGGGGAGCTGTTTTTT. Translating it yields CASSWLGLAGGRAGELFF.

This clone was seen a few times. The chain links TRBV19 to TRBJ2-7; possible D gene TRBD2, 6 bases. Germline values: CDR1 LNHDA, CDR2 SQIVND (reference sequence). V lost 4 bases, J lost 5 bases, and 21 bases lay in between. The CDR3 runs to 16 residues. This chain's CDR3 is CASSTPRGNGPNEQYF. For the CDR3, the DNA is TGTGCCAGTAGTACCCCCCGGGGGAACGGTCCCAACGAGCAGTACTTC.